Below, one T cell receptor (beta chain) is given with its context. This clonotype was picked up a small number of times. This receptor's antigen is unknown. The input lacks base qualities; no much larger clone sits a single base away. This record belongs to a study of blood T cells in healthy people across ages (dated by TCRdb to 2015 to 2017). Study-level background: In model experiments, roughly one uniquely barcoded TCR beta cDNA molecule per two T cells was captured by template switching. Donors were grouped into four age groups: young (average about 15 years), middle-aged (over 35), aged (about 60) and long-lived (approximately 75). Donors of different ages were randomly distributed across sequencing lanes to avoid experimental bias. For two donors (one aged 18 to 29 and one aged 80 or older), the study analyzed two additional independent replicas of 1 million unique cDNA reads from the same blood draw. Age-related changes in TCR beta repertoire diversity were measured in the study by deep sequencing normalized with unique cDNA molecular identifiers. Study-wide conclusions, independent of this receptor: Donor CMV infection status was unknown, potentially confounding age-related changes in expanded clonotypes. Compared with the aged group, the long-lived group had more naive CD4+ T cells, fewer expanded clones and increased TCR diversity, suggesting age selection. There was a strong correlation between observed TCR beta diversity and the percentage of naive T cells measured by flow cytometry. Estimates of total diversity based on one million sequenced T cells were regarded as lower bounds and as underestimates. As age increased, observed TCR beta diversity per million T cells dropped in a roughly linear way, and a significant reduction was already evident by age about 40. Because profiling used bulk unsorted PBMCs, naive and antigen-experienced compartments could not be compared conclusively.

The CDR1 and CDR2 encoded by the germline V gene (reference sequence) are DFQATT and SNEGSKA. Including cysteine and phenylalanine, the CDR3 has 15 amino acids. The entry retains the CDR3 DNA only, 45 bases that are in frame from base 1. V and J lose 2 bases and 3 bases, and a span of 13 bases separates them. The library was built by means of 5' RACE. Reads for this sample came from an Illumina HiSeq 2500. A second PCR of about 6 to 12 cycles was run with a J-beta primer mix and a sample-barcoded 5' primer. A template-switch 5' adaptor carrying 12 random nucleotides introduced a unique molecular identifier onto each TCR beta cDNA molecule. Each sample yielded at least 2.5 million CDR3-containing paired-end reads. All of the RNA was converted into first-strand cDNA using the Mint cDNA synthesis kit, with a TRBC-specific oligonucleotide serving as the primer. All cDNA was treated with uracil-DNA glycosylase and then went through a first 18-cycle PCR with the universal primers M1SS and BC2_uni_R. The authors processed their data as follows. Normalization of each sample was performed by random selection of 1 million high-quality reads, each carrying a distinct molecular identifier. Instead of being binned into consensus sequences, reads with shared molecular identifiers were discarded. MiTCR, set to a Q25 quality threshold and the strictest error-elimination algorithm, was used for CDR3 identification, clonotype clustering and error correction. A nonparametric unseen species model using Euler transformation provided a lower-bound estimate of total TCR beta diversity. The public sequencing data were trimmed at Q25 with fastp and processed into clonotypes with MiXCR by TCRdb, which kept only in-frame beta chains. Each record represents a unique CDR3 protein, reported with the most common genes and DNA among its rows. V and J calls and clone size were set by TCRdb, not the authors. The table for this sample lists about 570,000 distinct CDR3 sequences; about 25% of them were counted only once. Approximately 18% of the sample rests with the top ten.

Donors were about 36 systemically healthy Caucasian individuals from Russia aged roughly 6 to 95 years. Each donor gave about 9.8 milliliters of peripheral blood, drawn into EDTA-treated Vacutainer tubes. Ficoll-Paque density-gradient centrifugation was used to isolate PBMCs, with at least 7 million per sample. Trizol reagent was used to extract total RNA from the PBMCs, yielding at least 5 micrograms per sample. For every donor, an aliquot of PBMCs went through flow cytometry to measure the percentages of naive CD45RAhigh/CD27high T cells. This clonotype was sampled from a woman in her 70s in good health. The rearranged chain carries TRBV20-1 and TRBJ2-2, with a weak D call of TRBD1 (6 bases match). Specimen: blood. The DNA sequence reads TGCAGTGCTAGACCCCAGGGGACGGACACCGGGGAGCTGTTTTTT. Translated, this gives CSARPQGTDTGELFF.